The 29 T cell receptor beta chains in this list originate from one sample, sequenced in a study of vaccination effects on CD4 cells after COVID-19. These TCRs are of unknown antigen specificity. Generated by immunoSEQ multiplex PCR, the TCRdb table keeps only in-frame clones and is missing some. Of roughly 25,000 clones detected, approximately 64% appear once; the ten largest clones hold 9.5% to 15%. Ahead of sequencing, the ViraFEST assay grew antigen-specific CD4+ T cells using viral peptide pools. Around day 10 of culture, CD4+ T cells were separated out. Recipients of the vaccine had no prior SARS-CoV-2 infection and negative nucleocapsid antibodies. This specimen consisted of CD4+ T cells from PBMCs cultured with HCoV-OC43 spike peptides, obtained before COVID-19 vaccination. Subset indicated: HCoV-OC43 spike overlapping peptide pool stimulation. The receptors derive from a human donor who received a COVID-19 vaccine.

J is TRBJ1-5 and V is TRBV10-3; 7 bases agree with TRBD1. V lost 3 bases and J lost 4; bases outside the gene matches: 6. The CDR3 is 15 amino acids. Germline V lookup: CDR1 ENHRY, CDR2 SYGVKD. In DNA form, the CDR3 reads TGTGCCATCAGTGAAGGGGGACAGTGGAATCAGCCCCAGCATTTT. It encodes CAISEGGQWNQPQHF.

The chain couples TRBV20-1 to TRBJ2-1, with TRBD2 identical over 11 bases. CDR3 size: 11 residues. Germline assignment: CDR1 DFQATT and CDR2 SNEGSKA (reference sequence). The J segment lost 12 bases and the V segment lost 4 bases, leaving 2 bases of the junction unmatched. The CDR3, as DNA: TGCAGTGCTATACTAGCGGGAGTGCAGTTCTTC. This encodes CSAILAGVQFF.

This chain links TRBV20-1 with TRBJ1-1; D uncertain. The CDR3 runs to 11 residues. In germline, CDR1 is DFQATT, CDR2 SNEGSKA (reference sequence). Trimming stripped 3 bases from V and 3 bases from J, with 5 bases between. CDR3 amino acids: CSASPHTEAFF. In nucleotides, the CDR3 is TGCAGTGCTAGCCCCCACACTGAAGCTTTCTTT.

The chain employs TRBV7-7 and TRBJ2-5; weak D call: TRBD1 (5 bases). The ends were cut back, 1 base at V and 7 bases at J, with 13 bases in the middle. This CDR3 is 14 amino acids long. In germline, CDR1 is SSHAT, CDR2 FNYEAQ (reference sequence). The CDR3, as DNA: TGTGCCAGCAGCTTAGACTTGGGGCGAGGGACCCAGTACTTC. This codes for CASSLDLGRGTQYF.

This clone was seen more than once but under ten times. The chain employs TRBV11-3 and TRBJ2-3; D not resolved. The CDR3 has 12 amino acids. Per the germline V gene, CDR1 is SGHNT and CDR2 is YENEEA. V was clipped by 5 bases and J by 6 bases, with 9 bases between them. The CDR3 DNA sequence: TGTGCCAGCAGCAAAGGTCCGGATACGCAGTATTTT. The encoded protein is CASSKGPDTQYF.

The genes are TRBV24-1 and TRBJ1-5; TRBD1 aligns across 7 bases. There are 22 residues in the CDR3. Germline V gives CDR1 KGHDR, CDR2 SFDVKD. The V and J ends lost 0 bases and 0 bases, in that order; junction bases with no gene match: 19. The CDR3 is CATSDLRFRGGQRENSNQPQHF. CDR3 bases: TGTGCCACCAGTGATTTGCGATTCCGGGGGGGACAGAGAGAAAATAGCAATCAGCCCCAGCATTTT.

The CDR3: CASSFWAQPREKLFF. The CDR3 nucleotides read TGTGCCAGCAGCTTTTGGGCCCAGCCAAGGGAAAAACTGTTTTTT. The chain carries TRBV5-6 and TRBJ1-4; D gene unclear. This CDR3 has 15 amino acids. V was pared by 2 bases and J by 8 bases, with 16 bases between. The germline V gene has CDR1 SGHDT and CDR2 YYEEEE.

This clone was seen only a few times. The CDR3 region is CASSLNSGGDYGYTF. CDR3 in DNA: TGTGCCAGCAGCTTAAACTCAGGGGGCGACTATGGCTACACCTTC. This chain joins TRBV11-2 and TRBJ1-2; 8 positions agree with TRBD1. Germline CDR1 reads SGHAT; CDR2 reads FQNNGV. The CDR3 length is 15 residues. With V trimmed by 2 bases and J by 3 bases, 5 bases remained unmatched.

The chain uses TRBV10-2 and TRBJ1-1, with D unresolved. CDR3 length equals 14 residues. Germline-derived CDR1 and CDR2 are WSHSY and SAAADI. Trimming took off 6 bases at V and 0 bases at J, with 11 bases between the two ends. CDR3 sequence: CASRYGNVNTEAFF. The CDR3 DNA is TGCGCCAGCAGATATGGGAATGTGAACACTGAAGCTTTCTTT.

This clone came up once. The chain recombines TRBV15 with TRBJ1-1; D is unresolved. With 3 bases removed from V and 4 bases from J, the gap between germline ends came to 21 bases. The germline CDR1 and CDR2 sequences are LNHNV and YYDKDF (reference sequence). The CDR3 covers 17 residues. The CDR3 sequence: CATSSLSWTPFATEAFF. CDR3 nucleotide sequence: TGTGCCACCAGCAGCCTCTCCTGGACCCCTTTTGCCACTGAAGCTTTCTTT.

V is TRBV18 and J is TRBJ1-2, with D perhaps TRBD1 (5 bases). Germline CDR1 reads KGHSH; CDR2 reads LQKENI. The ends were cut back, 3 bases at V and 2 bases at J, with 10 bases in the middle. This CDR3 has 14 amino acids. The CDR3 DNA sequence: TGTGCCAGCTCACCTGGGACGGGGAACTATGGCTACACCTTC. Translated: CASSPGTGNYGYTF.

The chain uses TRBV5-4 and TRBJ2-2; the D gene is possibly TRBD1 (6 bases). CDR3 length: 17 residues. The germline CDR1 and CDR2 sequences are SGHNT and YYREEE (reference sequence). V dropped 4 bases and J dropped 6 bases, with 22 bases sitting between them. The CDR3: CASSPGTRGTRSGELFF. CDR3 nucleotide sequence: TGTGCCAGCAGCCCCGGAACCAGGGGCACAAGGTCCGGGGAGCTGTTTTTT.

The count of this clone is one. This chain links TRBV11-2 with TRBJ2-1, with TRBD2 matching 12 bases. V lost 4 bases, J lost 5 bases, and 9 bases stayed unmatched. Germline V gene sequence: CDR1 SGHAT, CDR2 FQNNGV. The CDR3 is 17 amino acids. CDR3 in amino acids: CASSSLGLAGPDNEQFF. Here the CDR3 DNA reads TGTGCCAGCAGCTCCCTGGGACTAGCGGGCCCCGACAATGAGCAGTTCTTC.

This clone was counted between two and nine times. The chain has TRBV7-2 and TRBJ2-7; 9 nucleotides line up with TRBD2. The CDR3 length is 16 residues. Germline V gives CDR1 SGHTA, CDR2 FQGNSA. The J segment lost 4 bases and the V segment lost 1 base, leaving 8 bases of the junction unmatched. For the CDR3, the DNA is TGTGCCAGCAGCTTAGGATTAGCGGGAGCGGGATACGAGCAGTACTTC. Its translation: CASSLGLAGAGYEQYF.

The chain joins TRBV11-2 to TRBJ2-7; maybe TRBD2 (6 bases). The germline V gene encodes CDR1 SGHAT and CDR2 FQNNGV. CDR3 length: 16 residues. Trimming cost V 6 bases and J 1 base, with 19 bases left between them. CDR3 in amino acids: CASSRGVGGRSYEQYF. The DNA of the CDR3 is TGTGCCAGCAGTCGAGGGGTCGGGGGTCGTTCCTACGAGCAGTACTTC.

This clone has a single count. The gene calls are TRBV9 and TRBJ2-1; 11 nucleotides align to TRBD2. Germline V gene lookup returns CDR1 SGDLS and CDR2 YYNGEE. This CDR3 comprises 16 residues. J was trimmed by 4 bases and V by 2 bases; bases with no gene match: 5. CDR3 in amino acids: CASSVTSGGFYNEQFF. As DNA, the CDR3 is TGTGCCAGCAGCGTTACTAGCGGGGGCTTTTACAATGAGCAGTTCTTC. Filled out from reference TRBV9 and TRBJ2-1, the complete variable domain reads DSGVTQTPKHLITATGQRVTLRCSPRSGDLSVYWYQQSLDQGLQFLIQYYNGEERAKGNILERFSAQQFPDLHSELNLSSLELGDSALYFCASSVTSGGFYNEQFFGPGTRLTVL.

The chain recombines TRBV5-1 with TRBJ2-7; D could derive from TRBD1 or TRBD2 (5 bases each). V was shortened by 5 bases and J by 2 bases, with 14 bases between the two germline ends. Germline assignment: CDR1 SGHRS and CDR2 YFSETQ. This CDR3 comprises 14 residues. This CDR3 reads CASSFPGPPYEQYF. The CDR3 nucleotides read TGCGCCAGCAGTTTTCCGGGGCCCCCCTACGAGCAGTACTTC.

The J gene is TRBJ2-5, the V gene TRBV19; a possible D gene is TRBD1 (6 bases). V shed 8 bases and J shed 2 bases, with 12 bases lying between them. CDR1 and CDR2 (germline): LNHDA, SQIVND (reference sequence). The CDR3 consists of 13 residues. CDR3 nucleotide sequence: TGTGCCAGTTCACAGGGTCTGCAAGAGACCCAGTACTTC. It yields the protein CASSQGLQETQYF.

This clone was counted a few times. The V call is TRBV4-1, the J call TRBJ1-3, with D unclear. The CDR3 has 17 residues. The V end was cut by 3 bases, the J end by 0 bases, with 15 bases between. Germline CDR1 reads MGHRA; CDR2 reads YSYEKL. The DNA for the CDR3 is TGCGCCAGCAGCCAGGCCTTTGTCCCCGACTCTGGAAACACCATATATTTT. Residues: CASSQAFVPDSGNTIYF.

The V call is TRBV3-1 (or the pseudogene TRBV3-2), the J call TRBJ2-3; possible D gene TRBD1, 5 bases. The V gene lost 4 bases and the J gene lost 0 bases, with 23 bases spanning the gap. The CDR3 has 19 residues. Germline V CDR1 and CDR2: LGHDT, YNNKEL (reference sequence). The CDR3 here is CASSLSTGLPIQSTDTQYF. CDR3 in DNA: TGTGCCAGCAGCCTTTCTACAGGCTTACCTATTCAAAGCACAGATACGCAGTATTTT.

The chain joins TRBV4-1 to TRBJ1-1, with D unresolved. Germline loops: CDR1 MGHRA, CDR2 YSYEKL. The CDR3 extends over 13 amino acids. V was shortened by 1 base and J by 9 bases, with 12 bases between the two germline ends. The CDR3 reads CASSQALVSQAFF. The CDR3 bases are TGCGCCAGCAGCCAAGCCTTGGTCAGCCAAGCTTTCTTT.

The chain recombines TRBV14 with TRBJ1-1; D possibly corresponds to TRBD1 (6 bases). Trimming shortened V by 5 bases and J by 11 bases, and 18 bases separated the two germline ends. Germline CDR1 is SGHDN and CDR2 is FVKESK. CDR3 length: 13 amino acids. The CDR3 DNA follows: TGTGCCAGCAGCGTACAGGGACCTAAGCGGGCTTTCTTT. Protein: CASSVQGPKRAFF.

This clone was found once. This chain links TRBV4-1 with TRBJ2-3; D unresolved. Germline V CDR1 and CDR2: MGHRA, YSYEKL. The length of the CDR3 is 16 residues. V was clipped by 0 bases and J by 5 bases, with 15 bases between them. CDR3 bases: TGCGCCAGCAGCCAAGATCGGGCGGAGTCCGGAGATACGCAGTATTTT. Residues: CASSQDRAESGDTQYF.

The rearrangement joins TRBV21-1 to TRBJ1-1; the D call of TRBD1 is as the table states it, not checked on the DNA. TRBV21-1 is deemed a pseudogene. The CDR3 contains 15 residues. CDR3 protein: CASSFKGQGSTEAFF. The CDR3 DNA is TGTGCCAGCAGCTTTAAGGGGCAGGGGAGCACTGAAGCTTTCTTT.

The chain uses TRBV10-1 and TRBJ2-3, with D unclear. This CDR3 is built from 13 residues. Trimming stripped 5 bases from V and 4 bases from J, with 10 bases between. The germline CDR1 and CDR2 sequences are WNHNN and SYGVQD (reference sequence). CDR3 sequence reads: CASSLDGADTQYF. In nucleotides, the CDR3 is TGCGCCAGCAGTCTAGACGGAGCAGATACGCAGTATTTT.

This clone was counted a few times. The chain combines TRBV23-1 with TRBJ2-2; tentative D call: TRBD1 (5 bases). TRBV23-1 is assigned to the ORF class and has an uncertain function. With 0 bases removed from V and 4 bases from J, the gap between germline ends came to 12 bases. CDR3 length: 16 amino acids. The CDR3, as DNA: TGCGCCAGCAGTCAATCTAGGGGCCAAGTCACCGGGGAGCTGTTTTTT. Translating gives CASSQSRGQVTGELFF.

The CDR3 sequence: CASIGTTDTQYF. CDR3 nucleotide sequence: TGTGCCAGCATAGGGACGACAGATACGCAGTATTTT. The V gene is TRBV6-5, the J gene TRBJ2-3; D possibly matches TRBD1 or TRBD2 (5 bases each). The CDR3 length is 12 residues. V lost 7 bases to trimming and J lost 3 bases, with 8 bases between them. Germline V gene data show CDR1 as MNHEY and CDR2 as SVGAGI.

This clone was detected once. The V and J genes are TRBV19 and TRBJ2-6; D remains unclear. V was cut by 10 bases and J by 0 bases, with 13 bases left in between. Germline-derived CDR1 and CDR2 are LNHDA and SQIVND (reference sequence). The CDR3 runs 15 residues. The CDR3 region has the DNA TGTGCCACCTCCCATCAGCCCTCTGGGGCCAACGTCCTGACTTTC. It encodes CATSHQPSGANVLTF.

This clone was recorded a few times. This CDR3 is CASSSDRGLAKLFF. The CDR3 coding sequence is TGTGCCAGCAGTTCGGACAGGGGCCTTGCAAAACTGTTTTTT. The V and J genes are TRBV6-5 and TRBJ1-4; TRBD1 agrees at 9 bases. CDR3 length: 14 amino acids. Germline V gene sequence: CDR1 MNHEY, CDR2 SVGAGI. J lost 10 bases, V lost 4 bases, and 7 bases had no gene match.